These 31 T cell receptor beta chains were sequenced from one sample in a study of a mutant IDH1 vaccine in newly diagnosed glioma (dated by TCRdb to the early 2020s). The time point label of this sample denotes: week 5, during vaccination. Each vaccine dose, consisting of 300 ug of a 20-mer mutant IDH1 peptide in Montanide, was administered subcutaneously with topical imiquimod. Antigens for these TCRs are unknown. Library method: the immunoSEQ multiplex PCR assay. TCRdb took this table from immuneACCESS and kept in-frame rearrangements with V and J called. Such tables lack part of the clones; where checked against another copy, unresolved V genes explain under half of the gap, and the rest is unexplained. The sample yields about 42,000 clones; 70% to 90% were counted once. The leading ten clones occupy around 1.7% of the sample. The source was PBMCs, collected from a glioma patient whose treatment included an IDH1 peptide vaccine. These TCRs come from a man between 35 and 55 years old with glioma.

CDR3 protein: CASSPSYLTEAFF. The DNA of the CDR3 is TGTGCCAGCTCACCATCATACCTAACTGAAGCTTTCTTT. This chain links TRBV18 with TRBJ1-1; no clear D. Germline CDR1 and CDR2: KGHSH and LQKENI. Trimming took off 2 bases at V and 5 bases at J, with 9 bases between the two ends. The CDR3 has 13 amino acids. The entire variable domain, with the rest obtained from reference TRBV18 and TRBJ1-1, is as follows: NAGVMQNPRHLVRRRGQEARLRCSPMKGHSHVYWYRQLPEEGLKFMVYLQKENIIDESGMPKERFSAEFPKEGPSILRIQQVVRGDSAAYFCASSPSYLTEAFFGQGTRLTVV.

This clone was observed a handful of times. This sequence joins TRBV29-1 and TRBJ1-1, with TRBD1 as a possible D gene (5 bases). The CDR3 spans 12 residues. V dropped 6 bases and J dropped 1 base, with 9 bases sitting between them. Germline CDR1 is SQVTM and CDR2 is ANQGSEA. CDR3 in amino acids: CSVGRGNTEAFF. DNA of the CDR3: TGCAGCGTGGGACGGGGGAACACTGAAGCTTTCTTT.

The chain employs TRBV25-1 and TRBJ2-7; 12 nucleotides match TRBD1. Germline values: CDR1 MGHDK, CDR2 SYGVNS. With V trimmed by 5 bases and J by 7 bases, 9 bases remained unmatched. This CDR3 contains 15 residues. CDR3 protein: CASSQTGTGGGEQYF. In DNA, the CDR3 is TGTGCCAGCAGTCAAACCGGGACAGGGGGCGGAGAGCAGTACTTC.

J is TRBJ2-2 and V is TRBV11-2, with D perhaps TRBD2 (6 bases). The CDR3 has 14 amino acids. V was trimmed by 5 bases and J by 3 bases, leaving 10 bases between them. Germline V lookup: CDR1 SGHAT, CDR2 FQNNGV. The CDR3 region has the DNA TGTGCCAGCAGCAGGGGACTGGACACCGGGGAGCTGTTTTTT. Encoded protein: CASSRGLDTGELFF.

The V and J genes are TRBV19 and TRBJ2-5; unclear D gene. The CDR3 loop spans 13 amino acids. The germline gives CDR1 LNHDA, CDR2 SQIVND (reference sequence). The ends were cut back, 7 bases at V and 5 bases at J, with 14 bases in the middle. DNA for the CDR3: TGTGCCAGTACCAACTCCGGGCCGGAGACCCAGTACTTC. It codes for CASTNSGPETQYF.

This clone was detected only once. The chain carries TRBV6-1 and TRBJ2-7, with D tentatively TRBD2 (5 bases). This CDR3 contains 13 residues. Between the trimmed V and J ends, which lost 8 bases and 3 bases, there was a span of 14 bases. The germline V gene encodes CDR1 MNHNS and CDR2 SASEGT. The CDR3 coding sequence is TGTGCCAGCCGAAATCCGGGATTCTACGAGCAGTACTTC. Translation gives CASRNPGFYEQYF.

The V call is TRBV9, the J call TRBJ2-7; 8 nucleotides match TRBD1. Germline CDR1 SGDLS, CDR2 YYNGEE. The CDR3 consists of 16 residues. Losses at the gene ends were 2 bases for V and 2 bases for J; bases not matched to a gene: 9. CDR3 DNA sequence: TGTGCCAGCAGCGTCTCTCCAGGACAGGGTCCCTACGAGCAGTACTTC. It codes for CASSVSPGQGPYEQYF.

This chain connects TRBV7-8 to TRBJ2-3, with 12 nucleotides matching TRBD2. Germline V gene sequence: CDR1 SGHVS, CDR2 FQNEAQ. After removal of 5 bases from V and 5 bases from J, the junction contained 8 bases not matched to a gene. This CDR3 is 16 amino acids long. The CDR3 loop is CASSRGPGLAGDTQYF. DNA for the CDR3: TGTGCCAGCAGCCGAGGCCCGGGACTAGCGGGAGATACGCAGTATTTT.

CDR3: CASSYQDRAYTEAFF. CDR3 bases: TGTGCCAGCAGTTACCAGGACAGGGCATACACTGAAGCTTTCTTT. The chain recombines TRBV6-6 with TRBJ1-1, with 8 bases matching TRBD1. The CDR3 extends over 15 amino acids. With 2 bases clipped from V and 3 bases from J, the junction kept 5 bases outside the gene matches. Germline CDR1 is MNHNY and CDR2 is SVGAGI (reference sequence).

V gene TRBV18 combines with J gene TRBJ1-3, with D perhaps TRBD1 (5 bases). V gave up 2 bases and J gave up 1 base, with 9 bases separating them. The CDR3 runs to 15 residues. CDR1 and CDR2 (germline): KGHSH, LQKENI. The CDR3 bases are TGTGCCAGCTCACCAGGTAGACAGTCTGGAAACACCATATATTTT. The encoded protein is CASSPGRQSGNTIYF.

The rearrangement joins TRBV2 to TRBJ2-1; 14 nucleotides align to TRBD2. Germline CDR1 is SNHLY and CDR2 is FYNNEI. This CDR3 comprises 15 residues. V lost 6 bases and J lost 6; bases outside the gene matches: 4. CDR3 in DNA: TGTGCCAGCAGGGCCGGGACTAGCGGGAGCAATGAGCAGTTCTTC. The encoded protein is CASRAGTSGSNEQFF.

This sequence joins TRBV6-1 and TRBJ2-1, with TRBD2 matching over 10 bases. V trimming: 2 bases; J trimming: 4 bases; junction bases outside the gene matches: 5. CDR3 length: 16 residues. The germline V gene encodes CDR1 MNHNS and CDR2 SASEGT. The CDR3: CASSEFISGRYNEQFF. The CDR3 bases are TGTGCCAGCAGTGAATTCATTAGCGGGAGGTACAATGAGCAGTTCTTC.

The chain couples TRBV5-1 to TRBJ2-3; possibly TRBD1 for D (5 bases). This CDR3 is 14 amino acids long. Per the germline V gene, CDR1 is SGHRS and CDR2 is YFSETQ. Trimming removed 3 bases at V and 4 bases at J, with 12 bases between. In DNA, the CDR3 is TGCGCCAGCAGCTCCCCGCAGGGTTCAGATACGCAGTATTTT. Amino acid sequence: CASSSPQGSDTQYF.

The chain employs TRBV10-3 and TRBJ2-5; tentative D call: TRBD2 (5 bases). The J call may be faulty, since TRBJ2-7 better matches the DNA end. The CDR3 is 14 amino acids. Germline V gives CDR1 ENHRY, CDR2 SYGVKD. The DNA of the CDR3 is TGTGCCATCAGTGAGCGGACTGCCCGCTACGAGCAGTACTTC. This sequence encodes CAISERTARYEQYF.

This clone came up a few times. As DNA, the CDR3 is TGTGCCAGCAGGAGAACAGGGAGGGGAACCGGGGAGCTGTTTTTT. Encoded protein: CASRRTGRGTGELFF. This chain joins TRBV6-6 and TRBJ2-2; weak D call: TRBD2 (7 bases). CDR1 is MNHNY and CDR2 is SVGAGI in the germline V gene (reference sequence). The V gene lost 6 bases and the J gene lost 5 bases, with 16 bases spanning the gap. The CDR3 spans 15 residues.

J is TRBJ2-5 and V is TRBV18; 7 nucleotides line up with TRBD2. The CDR3 has 14 amino acids. V lost 4 bases, J lost 3 bases, and 5 bases stayed unmatched. CDR1 and CDR2 (germline): KGHSH, LQKENI. CDR3 protein: CASSQNRGEETQYF. The CDR3 DNA reads as TGTGCCAGCTCACAGAACCGGGGGGAAGAGACCCAGTACTTC.

CDR3 DNA: TGTGCCAGTAGTATGGAGGGGGCGGCCACCAATGAGCAGTTCTTC. Amino acids: CASSMEGAATNEQFF. The rearrangement uses TRBV19 and TRBJ2-1, with D possibly TRBD1 on 7 matching bases. Germline assignment: CDR1 LNHDA and CDR2 SQIVND (reference sequence). This CDR3 spans 15 amino acids. The V end lost 3 bases, the J end lost 6 bases, and 15 bases lay between the germline ends. Looking up the rest from reference TRBV19 and TRBJ2-1 gives the full variable domain: DGGITQSPKYLFRKEGQNVTLSCEQNLNHDAMYWYRQDPGQGLRLIYYSQIVNDFQKGDIAEGYSVSREKKESFPLTVTSAQKNPTAFYLCASSMEGAATNEQFFGPGTRLTVL.

The chain couples TRBV10-3 to TRBJ2-7; D possibly matches TRBD1 or TRBD2 (5 bases each). This CDR3 spans 14 amino acids. CDR1 ENHRY and CDR2 SYGVKD come from the germline V gene. V gave up 6 bases and J gave up 0 bases, with 12 bases separating them. The CDR3 spells CAIRDSGGSYEQYF. The CDR3 nucleotides are TGTGCCATCAGAGACAGCGGAGGCTCCTACGAGCAGTACTTC.

This clone appeared once. The chain combines TRBV7-8 with TRBJ2-3; D uncertain. The CDR3 contains 12 residues. With 1 base removed from V and 6 bases from J, the gap between germline ends came to 5 bases. Germline V gene sequence: CDR1 SGHVS, CDR2 FQNEAQ. The CDR3: CASSLGYDTQYF. The CDR3 DNA follows: TGTGCCAGCAGCTTAGGGTATGATACGCAGTATTTT.

The rearrangement joins TRBV6-5 to TRBJ2-1; D is unresolved. Germline-derived CDR1 and CDR2 are MNHEY and SVGAGI. The CDR3 spans 14 residues. V was clipped by 9 bases and J by 6 bases, with 18 bases between them. The CDR3 region is CASMISQTGNEQFF. CDR3 sequence (DNA): TGTGCCAGTATGATCAGCCAAACCGGCAATGAGCAGTTCTTC.

The chain carries TRBV4-2 and TRBJ2-3; 9 bases fit TRBD2. In germline, CDR1 is LGHNA, CDR2 YNFKEQ. The CDR3 totals 16 residues. With V trimmed by 4 bases and J by 6 bases, 11 bases remained unmatched. CDR3 nucleotides: TGTGCCAGCAGCCCCGGAAATAGCGGGAGTACGGATACGCAGTATTTT. As protein: CASSPGNSGSTDTQYF.

V usage is TRBV28 and J usage is TRBJ2-7; weak D call: TRBD1 (8 bases). The CDR3 extends over 14 amino acids. Looked up from germline, CDR1 is MDHEN and CDR2 is SYDVKM. V lost 5 bases and J 8 bases, leaving 19 bases between the germline ends. This CDR3 reads CASSLRQGTTQQYF. The DNA for the CDR3 is TGTGCCAGCAGTCTCCGACAGGGGACTACGCAGCAGTACTTC.

The chain has TRBV4-1 and TRBJ2-7; D possibly matches TRBD1 or TRBD2 (5 bases each). This CDR3 contains 16 residues. V shed 1 base and J shed 4 bases, with 17 bases lying between them. Germline CDR1 and CDR2: MGHRA and YSYEKL. The CDR3 DNA is TGCGCCAGCAGCCAAGCGGGTCCGGGGCTGGGGTACGAGCAGTACTTC. Protein product: CASSQAGPGLGYEQYF.

The genes are TRBV18 and TRBJ2-5; 7 bases are a match to TRBD1. The CDR3 loop spans 13 amino acids. J was trimmed by 5 bases and V by 6 bases; bases with no gene match: 6. CDR1 is KGHSH, CDR2 LQKENI, per germline. The DNA for the CDR3 is TGTGCCAGCTCCCGGAACAGGGGCGAGACCCAGTACTTC. Encoded protein: CASSRNRGETQYF.

With respect to this clone: Other DNA sequences within the sample encode an identical CDR3. This chain connects TRBV19 to TRBJ1-1; TRBD1 matches at 8 bases. The length of the CDR3 is 15 residues. Germline-derived CDR1 and CDR2 are LNHDA and SQIVND (reference sequence). The V and J ends lost 5 bases and 2 bases, in that order; junction bases with no gene match: 7. DNA of the CDR3: TGTGCCAGTAGTGTCACCGGGACAGGCAACACTGAAGCTTTCTTT. Translated, it gives CASSVTGTGNTEAFF.

The J gene is TRBJ2-7, the V gene TRBV5-1; the D is unclear. V was pared by 0 bases and J by 6 bases, with 16 bases between. The CDR3 is 15 residues long. Germline CDR1 SGHRS, CDR2 YFSETQ. The CDR3 protein is CASSLGVLGPPEQYF. Here the CDR3 DNA reads TGCGCCAGCAGCTTGGGGGTCCTTGGCCCTCCCGAGCAGTACTTC. Drawing the rest from reference TRBV5-1 and TRBJ2-7, the complete variable domain is KAGVTQTPRYLIKTRGQQVTLSCSPISGHRSVSWYQQTPGQGLQFLFEYFSETQRNKGNFPGRFSGRQFSNSRSEMNVSTLELGDSALYLCASSLGVLGPPEQYFGPGTRLTVT.

The chain links TRBV7-9 to TRBJ2-3; a possible D gene is TRBD2 (6 bases). Per the germline V gene, CDR1 is SEHNR and CDR2 is FQNEAQ (reference sequence). V lost 6 bases and J 1 base, leaving 8 bases between the germline ends. The CDR3 runs 13 residues. CDR3 protein: CASRGEGTDTQYF. In DNA, the CDR3 is TGTGCCAGCAGGGGGGAGGGCACAGATACGCAGTATTTT.

The chain links TRBV11-2 to TRBJ1-1; TRBD1 matches at 7 bases. CDR3 length: 14 residues. J was trimmed by 4 bases and V by 3 bases; bases with no gene match: 5. From germline, CDR1 is SGHAT and CDR2 FQNNGV. For the CDR3, the DNA is TGTGCCAGCAGCTTCGGAGGGGGCATCACTGAAGCTTTCTTT. Its translation: CASSFGGGITEAFF.

V and J are TRBV4-2 and TRBJ2-7; TRBD2 matches 10 bases. CDR3 length: 16 residues. Germline assignment: CDR1 LGHNA and CDR2 YNFKEQ. Trimming took 1 base from V and 2 from J; bases not matched to a gene: 5. For the CDR3, the DNA is TGTGCCAGCAGCCAAGGGGAGCTAGCGGGGGCCTACGAGCAGTACTTC. This gives the protein CASSQGELAGAYEQYF.

This sequence joins TRBV4-1 and TRBJ2-3; 7 nucleotides align to TRBD2. There are 16 residues in the CDR3. The ends lost 1 base at V and 4 bases at J; junction bases unmatched: 8. CDR1 is MGHRA, CDR2 YSYEKL, per germline. The CDR3 coding sequence is TGCGCCAGCAGCCAAGGGCCTATCGGACTAGCAGATACGCAGTATTTT. It is translated as CASSQGPIGLADTQYF.

CDR3 residues: CASSGHQAGGVFF. The CDR3 DNA sequence: TGTGCCAGCAGTGGACATCAAGCGGGAGGCGTGTTCTTC. The chain uses TRBV25-1 and TRBJ2-1, with 9 positions matching TRBD2. The V segment lost 4 bases and the J segment 15 bases; nucleotides outside the gene matches: 10. CDR3 size: 13 residues. In germline, CDR1 is MGHDK, CDR2 SYGVNS.